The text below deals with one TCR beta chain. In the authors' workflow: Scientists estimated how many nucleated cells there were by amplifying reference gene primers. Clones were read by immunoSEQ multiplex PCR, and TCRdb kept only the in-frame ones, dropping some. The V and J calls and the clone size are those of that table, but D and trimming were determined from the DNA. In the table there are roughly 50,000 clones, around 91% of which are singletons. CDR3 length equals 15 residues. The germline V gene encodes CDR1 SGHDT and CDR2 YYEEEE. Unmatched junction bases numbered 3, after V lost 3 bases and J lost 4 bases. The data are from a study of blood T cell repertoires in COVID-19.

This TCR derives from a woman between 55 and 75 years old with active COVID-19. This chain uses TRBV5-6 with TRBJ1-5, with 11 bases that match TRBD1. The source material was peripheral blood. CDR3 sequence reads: CASSWGQGGNQPQHF. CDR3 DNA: TGTGCCAGCAGCTGGGGACAGGGGGGGAATCAGCCCCAGCATTTT.